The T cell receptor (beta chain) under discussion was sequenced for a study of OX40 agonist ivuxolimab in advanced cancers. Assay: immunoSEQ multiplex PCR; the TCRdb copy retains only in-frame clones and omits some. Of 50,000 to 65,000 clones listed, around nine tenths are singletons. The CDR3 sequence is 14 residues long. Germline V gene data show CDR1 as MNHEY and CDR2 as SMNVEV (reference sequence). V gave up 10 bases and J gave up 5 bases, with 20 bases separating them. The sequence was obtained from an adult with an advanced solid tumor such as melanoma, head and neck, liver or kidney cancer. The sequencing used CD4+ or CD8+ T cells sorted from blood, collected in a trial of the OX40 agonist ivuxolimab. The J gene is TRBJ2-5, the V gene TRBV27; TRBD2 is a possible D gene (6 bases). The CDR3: CATSQTAGRETQYF. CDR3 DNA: TGTGCCACTTCCCAAACGGCAGGGAGGGAGACCCAGTACTTC.